Presented here are 21 T cell receptor beta chains from one specimen sequenced in a study of Graves' ophthalmopathy and Graves' hyperthyroidism. From RNA, the CDR3 regions of TCR beta chains were amplified and sequenced. After a first-round RT-PCR with HTBI primers, a second-round multiplex PCR was run. A single record per CDR3 protein comes from TCRdb applying MiXCR to the multiplex PCR reads. This table has approximately 1.2 million distinct CDR3 sequences, about 35% appearing once. Sequenced: peripheral blood or thyroid tissue (not recorded which). The receptors were sampled from an adult man with Graves' hyperthyroidism.

This clonotype was detected many times. The chain combines TRBV10-3 with TRBJ1-2; TRBD1 aligns across 7 bases. Germline CDR1 and CDR2: ENHRY and SYGVKD. This CDR3 has 13 amino acids. V was pared by 7 bases and J by 6 bases, with 8 bases of the junction left unmatched. CDR3 sequence (DNA): TGTGCCATCAACAAGGACAGGAGCGATGGCTACACCTTC. It translates to CAINKDRSDGYTF.

A note on this clonotype: Given a much more abundant clone one base away, this may be a read error. This rearrangement joins TRBV29-1 to TRBJ2-2; either TRBD1 or TRBD2 may fit D (6 bases each). Germline V gene lookup returns CDR1 SQVTM and CDR2 ANQGSEA. V was trimmed by 0 bases and J by 5 bases, leaving 10 bases between them. The CDR3 length is 14 residues. The CDR3 bases are TGCAGCGTTGAAGATCTAGGGGGGACCGGGGAGCTGTTTTTT. It is translated as CSVEDLGGTGELFF.

This clonotype showed up just a few times. The rearrangement uses TRBV2 and TRBJ1-2, with D perhaps TRBD1 (5 bases). The CDR3 is 14 amino acids. Germline V CDR1 and CDR2: SNHLY, FYNNEI. The V end was cut by 2 bases, the J end by 7 bases, with 14 bases between. CDR3: CASSETQGSFGYTF. Here the CDR3 DNA reads TGTGCCAGCAGTGAAACCCAGGGATCTTTTGGCTACACCTTC. Full variable domain (remainder filled in from reference TRBV2 and TRBJ1-2): EPEVTQTPSHQVTQMGQEVILRCVPISNHLYFYWYRQILGQKVEFLVSFYNNEISEKSEIFDDQFSVERPDGSNFTLKIRSTKLEDSAMYFCASSETQGSFGYTFGSGTRLTVV.

This clonotype showed up many times. This chain uses TRBV24-1 with TRBJ1-2, with a tentative D call TRBD1 (6 bases). CDR3 size: 19 residues. Trimming shortened V by 2 bases and J by 5 bases, and 26 bases separated the two germline ends. Germline V gives CDR1 KGHDR, CDR2 SFDVKD. The CDR3 reads CATSDSNSFGQRITYGYTF. The CDR3 DNA is TGTGCCACCAGTGATTCGAACTCTTTTGGACAGCGAATTACTTATGGCTACACCTTC.

In its sample, this clonotype was seen a few times. The chain joins TRBV4-1 to TRBJ2-6; D is unclear. Germline CDR1 MGHRA, CDR2 YSYEKL. The CDR3 totals 16 residues. Trimming took 0 bases from V and 1 from J, leaving 7 bases between them. The DNA of the CDR3 is TGCGCCAGCAGCCAAGAGGGCAGGTCTGGGGCCAACGTCCTGACTTTC. Translation: CASSQEGRSGANVLTF.

This clonotype was seen many times. This chain uses TRBV20-1 with TRBJ2-7; 7 bases are a match to TRBD1. Germline CDR1 DFQATT, CDR2 SNEGSKA (reference sequence). The CDR3 consists of 13 residues. Trimming took 0 bases from V and 3 from J; bases not matched to a gene: 2. In DNA form, the CDR3 reads TGCAGTGCTAGAGATACAGGGGTCTACGAGCAGTACTTC. The encoded protein is CSARDTGVYEQYF.

Worth noting for this clonotype: The junction differs from germline at one of its ends, possibly a read error. The rearrangement uses TRBV7-3 and TRBJ1-2, with D perhaps matching TRBD1 (5 bases). The CDR3 sequence is 14 residues long. Germline CDR1 reads SGHTA; CDR2 reads FQGTGA. In nucleotides, the CDR3 is TGCGCCAGCAGCCAGCACGGGGGGAACTATGGCTACACCTTC. It yields the protein CASSQHGGNYGYTF.

This clonotype was detected ten times or more. The chain couples TRBV15 to TRBJ1-1; D gene ambiguous. The V end lost 4 bases, the J end lost 7 bases, and 7 bases lay between the germline ends. CDR1 LNHNV and CDR2 YYDKDF come from the germline V gene (reference sequence). The CDR3 runs to 11 residues. CDR3 protein: CATSTGVEAFF. CDR3 coding DNA: TGTGCCACCAGCACCGGGGTTGAAGCTTTCTTT.

This chain joins TRBV6-4 and TRBJ1-1, with no clear D. The germline V and J ends were trimmed by 2 bases and 0 bases, with 13 bases remaining between them. Germline CDR1 and CDR2: MRHNA and SNTAGT. CDR3 length: 16 amino acids. The chain's CDR3 is CASSDITGRLNTEAFF. The DNA for the CDR3 is TGTGCCAGCAGTGACATAACCGGACGGCTGAACACTGAAGCTTTCTTT.

The chain joins TRBV7-8 to TRBJ1-1; 7 nucleotides agree with TRBD1. Trimming cost V 5 bases and J 0 bases; bases outside gene matches: 9. The CDR3 has 16 residues. From germline, CDR1 is SGHVS and CDR2 FQNEAQ. CDR3 protein: CASSPTGFYMNTEAFF. The CDR3 region has the DNA TGTGCCAGCAGCCCGACAGGGTTTTACATGAACACTGAAGCTTTCTTT. The full variable domain, with the rest looked up from reference TRBV7-8 and TRBJ1-1, is GAGVSQSPRYKVAKRGQDVALRCDPISGHVSLFWYQQALGQGPEFLTYFQNEAQLDKSGLPSDRFFAERPEGSVSTLKIQRTQQEDSAVYLCASSPTGFYMNTEAFFGQGTRLTVV.

This clonotype was observed at least ten times. J is TRBJ2-7 and V is TRBV9, with D unclear. Germline CDR1 and CDR2: SGDLS and YYNGEE. Trimming shortened V by 0 bases and J by 2 bases, and 9 bases separated the two germline ends. The CDR3 sequence is 14 residues long. In DNA form, the CDR3 reads TGTGCCAGCAGCGTAGGACCCGGTCCCTACGAGCAGTACTTC. It encodes CASSVGPGPYEQYF.

This chain joins TRBV10-3 and TRBJ1-4, with TRBD1 identical over 8 bases. With 10 bases clipped from V and 5 bases from J, the junction kept 12 bases outside the gene matches. The CDR3 contains 15 residues. The germline V gene encodes CDR1 ENHRY and CDR2 SYGVKD. The CDR3 nucleotides are TGTGCCAGCCGACCTACGACAGGGGTCAATGAAAAACTGTTTTTT. Translation gives CASRPTTGVNEKLFF.

This clonotype was detected many times. This sequence joins TRBV6-6 and TRBJ1-2; the D is unclear. V was cut by 2 bases and J by 3 bases, with 7 bases left in between. The germline V gene has CDR1 MNHNY and CDR2 SVGAGI (reference sequence). This CDR3 has 13 amino acids. Written as DNA, the CDR3 is TGTGCCAGCAGTTACGAGCGGGACTATGGCTACACCTTC. This gives the protein CASSYERDYGYTF.

The CDR3 region is CGGDGGYTF. Here the CDR3 DNA reads TGCGGAGGTGATGGTGGCTACACCTTC. The gene calls are TRBV20-1 and TRBJ1-2, with D unresolved. CDR3 size: 9 residues. The germline V gene encodes CDR1 DFQATT and CDR2 SNEGSKA (reference sequence).

The V gene is TRBV10-3, the J gene TRBJ2-7; either TRBD1 or TRBD2 may fit D (6 bases each). Trimming removed 0 bases from V and 2 bases from J, with 11 bases in between. CDR1 and CDR2 from the germline V gene are ENHRY and SYGVKD. The CDR3 is 15 residues long. The CDR3 bases are TGTGCCATCAGTGAGTCGGGGGGCGTCCCCTACGAGCAGTACTTC. Protein product: CAISESGGVPYEQYF.

This clonotype was found many times. This chain connects TRBV11-2 to TRBJ1-1; D gene unclear. Germline CDR1 SGHAT, CDR2 FQNNGV. V lost 0 bases and J 11 bases, leaving 16 bases between the germline ends. CDR3 length equals 14 residues. This CDR3 is CASSLEFGRVGAFF. The CDR3 DNA sequence: TGTGCCAGCAGCTTAGAGTTCGGGCGGGTGGGCGCTTTCTTT.

The table lists this clonotype with many counts. CDR3 sequence reads: CASNRSRAGSLYEQYF. CDR3 sequence (DNA): TGTGCCAGCAATCGGAGTCGGGCAGGGTCCTTATACGAGCAGTACTTC. V is TRBV2 and J is TRBJ2-7; the D gene is possibly TRBD1 (5 bases). Germline values: CDR1 SNHLY, CDR2 FYNNEI. The V end was cut by 7 bases, the J end by 4 bases, with 23 bases between. The CDR3 extends over 16 amino acids.

Many counts were recorded for this clonotype. This chain joins TRBV7-2 and TRBJ2-7, with 14 nucleotides matching TRBD2. The CDR3 has 16 residues. V trimming: 1 base; J trimming: 3 bases; junction bases outside the gene matches: 2. In germline, CDR1 is SGHTA, CDR2 FQGNSA. The DNA for the CDR3 is TGTGCCAGCAGCTTAGAGGGGACTAGCGGGGGCTACGAGCAGTACTTC. This gives the protein CASSLEGTSGGYEQYF.

This clonotype was counted at least ten times. The chain carries TRBV7-2 and TRBJ1-3; D is uncertain. CDR1 and CDR2 from the germline V gene are SGHTA and FQGNSA. V was trimmed by 5 bases and J by 0 bases, leaving 8 bases between them. This CDR3 is built from 14 residues. This CDR3 is CASSREYSGNTIYF. The CDR3, as DNA: TGTGCCAGCAGCCGCGAATACTCTGGAAACACCATATATTTT.

About this clonotype itself: It is likely a read error, because the conserved phenylalanine at the end of the CDR3 is missing. CDR3 bases: TGCAGCGTTGGTAGGGACAGGAGCTACCAAGAGACCCAGTACCTC. Protein product: CSVGRDRSYQETQYL. The chain joins TRBV29-1 to TRBJ2-5, with TRBD1 matching over 8 bases. Germline CDR1 SQVTM, CDR2 ANQGSEA. The V segment lost 4 bases and the J segment 0 bases; nucleotides outside the gene matches: 7. The CDR3 sequence is 15 residues long.

There are many counts of this clonotype. The chain carries TRBV10-3 and TRBJ1-1; 7 nucleotides match TRBD1. The CDR3 has 14 residues. The germline CDR1 and CDR2 sequences are ENHRY and SYGVKD. With 2 bases clipped from V and 4 bases from J, the junction kept 4 bases outside the gene matches. Written as DNA, the CDR3 is TGTGCCATCAGTGAGAAGGGGGCGGCCACTGAAGCTTTCTTT. Amino acid sequence: CAISEKGAATEAFF.